The source of this TCR beta chain is a study of shared clonotypes between healthy human individuals. Overall study: The composition of the donors was a couple of women and a few men aged 18 to 49. General study findings and limits: It was only blood that was sampled, and tissue repertoires likely differ. It was the few donors that limited the genetic and exposure-history diversity represented.

The study enrolled healthy HIV-negative adults without recent acute infections or vaccinations as donors. Concerning this clone: The antigen is not known.

Only in-frame clones appear in the TCRdb table, and some are missing; sequencing was by immunoSEQ multiplex PCR. The sample yields 450,000 to 650,000 clones, roughly 72% seen once. This CDR3 has 15 amino acids. Per germline, CDR1 SGHRS and CDR2 YFSETQ. V lost 4 bases, J lost 6 bases, and 17 bases lay in between. This chain joins TRBV5-1 and TRBJ2-1; the D gene is possibly TRBD2 (5 bases). The TCR sequence derives from a woman in her thirties or forties in good health. Some clones in this sample may be carry-over from other donors' samples. Sequences were obtained from PBMCs. The CDR3 sequence is CASSTGGLVFNEQFF. The CDR3 region has the DNA TGCGCCAGCAGCACTGGAGGACTGGTCTTCAATGAGCAGTTCTTC.